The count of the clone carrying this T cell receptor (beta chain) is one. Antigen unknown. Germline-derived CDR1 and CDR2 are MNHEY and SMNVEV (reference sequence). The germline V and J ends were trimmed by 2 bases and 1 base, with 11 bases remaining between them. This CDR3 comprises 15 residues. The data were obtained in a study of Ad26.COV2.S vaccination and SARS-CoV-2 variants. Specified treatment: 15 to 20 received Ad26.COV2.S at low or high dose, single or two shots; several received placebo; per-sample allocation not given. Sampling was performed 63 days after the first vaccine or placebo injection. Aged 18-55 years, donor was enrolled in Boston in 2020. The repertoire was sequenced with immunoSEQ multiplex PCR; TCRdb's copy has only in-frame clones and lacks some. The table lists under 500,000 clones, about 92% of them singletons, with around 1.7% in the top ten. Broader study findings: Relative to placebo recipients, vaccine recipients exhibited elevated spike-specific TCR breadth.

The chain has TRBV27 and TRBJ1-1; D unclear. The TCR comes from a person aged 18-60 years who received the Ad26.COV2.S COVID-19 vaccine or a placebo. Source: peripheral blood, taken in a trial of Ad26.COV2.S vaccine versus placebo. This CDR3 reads CASSLGRSRNTEAFF. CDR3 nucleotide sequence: TGTGCCAGCAGTTTAGGTCGGAGTCGGAACACTGAAGCTTTCTTT.